This TCR beta chain came from a study of OX40 agonist ivuxolimab in advanced cancers. Describing the broader study: The costimulatory receptor OX40 (CD134) was targeted by ivuxolimab, a fully human IgG2 agonistic monoclonal antibody. Partial responses occurred in three dose-escalation patients, of whom one had hepatocellular carcinoma and two had cutaneous melanoma. Intravenous ivuxolimab was administered to patients every 2 weeks at six dose levels: 0.01, 0.1, 0.3, 1.5, 3 and 10 mg/kg. Prior anti-PD-1, anti-PD-L1 or anti-CTLA-4 therapy was permitted, and 30% to 45% of dose-escalation patients had received checkpoint inhibitors. In the dose-escalation cohort, 70% to 85% of patients were male, and the mean age was approximately 60 years with a range of roughly 23 to 90. Of the approximately 50 dose-escalation patients, hepatocellular carcinoma was present in around 19, melanoma in approximately 15, renal cell carcinoma in 9 and head and neck cancer in 9. The purpose of peripheral TCRbeta sequencing was to test whether ivuxolimab changed TCR sequence diversity and led to clonal T-cell expansion. The monotherapy dose-escalation portion (N of about 52 patients) of the phase I ivuxolimab trial is reported in the paper.

As encoded in the germline V gene (reference sequence), CDR1 is MNHEY while CDR2 is SMNVEV. Deletion took 4 bases off V and 4 bases off J, with a span of 13 bases between the germline ends. The CDR3 holds 14 amino acids from the cysteine to the phenylalanine. The kept DNA is CDR3 alone, 42 bases in frame from the first base. About this clone: The antigen this receptor binds is unknown. Base-call qualities are not available, and no considerably larger clone is one nucleotide away.

The investigation overall reported the following: At doses of 0.1 to 3.0 mg/kg, clonal expansion of both CD4+ and CD8+ T cells in blood was seen between baseline and week 6. Low levels of normalized T-cell clonal expansion were also shown by some nonresponding patients. In the 0.1-3.0 mg/kg groups, partial responders were among the patients with the lowest normalized peripheral clonal expansion, particularly in CD8+ T cells. On average, CD8+ T cells showed more expanded clones than CD4+ T cells after ivuxolimab. Which antigens the clonally expanded peripheral T cells were specific for was not determined.

Patients with a history of autoimmune disease or receiving systemic immunosuppression were excluded from the trial. Peripheral blood for TCR sequencing was collected from all dose cohorts at baseline, on cycle 4 day 1, and on cycle 7 day 1. Samples came from an open-label, multicenter, first-in-human phase I dose-escalation trial of ivuxolimab. The trial enrolled adults with locally advanced or metastatic head and neck squamous cell, hepatocellular, melanoma or renal cell carcinoma. Before TCR sequencing, CD4+ T cells and CD8+ T cells were sorted from peripheral blood as separate populations. Genomic DNA was isolated from the sorted cells so that the TCRbeta CDR3 region could be sequenced. The immunoSEQ Assay was used to sequence the TCRbeta CDR3 regions. TCRdb holds this immuneACCESS table with in-frame rearrangements only. Some clones are missing; in checked studies, unresolved V genes explain under half, and the rest has no known cause. The sample data list tens of thousands of clones, and roughly 89% of these were observed just once. The ten largest clones add up to less than 0.2% of the sample.

The sequence is built from TRBV27 and TRBJ1-1; the D gene remains uncertain. The clonotype originates from an adult with an advanced solid tumor such as melanoma, head and neck, liver or kidney cancer. Here the sequenced sample was CD4+ or CD8+ T cells sorted from blood, taken in a trial of the OX40 agonist ivuxolimab. CDR3 protein: CASSSGRAGTEAFF. The DNA sequence is as follows: TGTGCCAGCAGTTCTGGTAGGGCGGGCACTGAAGCTTTCTTT.